The clone carrying this TCR beta chain has a single count. CDR1 and CDR2 from the germline V gene are MDHEN and SYDVKM. V gave up 5 bases and J gave up 2 bases, with 16 bases separating them. There are 16 residues in the CDR3. This entry belongs to a study of blood T cell repertoires in COVID-19. Background on the study: The samples span acute and convalescent COVID-19 from the United States, Italy and Spain. PBMCs, B-cell-depleted T cells, or T cells provided the cDNA or gDNA that made up the material.

In the original workflow: Amplified reference gene primers provided the basis for estimating nucleated cell counts. The protocol was immunoSEQ multiplex PCR, while the TCRdb copy is restricted to in-frame clones and leaves out a portion. The DNA gave D and trimming, while V, J and clone size come from that table. The table has fewer than 110,000 clones, about 89% seen once; the top ten hold 3.5%. This clonotype was sampled from a woman in her sixties with acute or convalescent COVID-19. The chain employs TRBV28 and TRBJ1-5; no reliable D call. The sample consisted of peripheral blood. CDR3: CASSPRSWSGNQPQHF. Here the CDR3 DNA reads TGTGCCAGCAGTCCCCGGTCGTGGTCCGGCAATCAGCCCCAGCATTTT.